The 3 T cell receptor beta chains given below trace back to one sample, sequenced in a study of T-cell memory formation after mild COVID-19. TCRdb re-called the 5' RACE reads with MiXCR, one entry per CDR3 protein. The sample records about 470,000 distinct CDR3 sequences, 15% to 20% being singletons. The material sequenced was PBMCs or a T cell subset sorted from them (not recorded which). The receptors originated from an adult woman who had mild COVID-19 (a few samples of this study predate the infection). Cell type and time point are not known.

The rearrangement uses TRBV6-5 and TRBJ1-6; the D is unclear. CDR1 and CDR2 (germline): MNHEY, SVGAGI. V shed 2 bases and J shed 5 bases, with 10 bases lying between them. The CDR3 length is 15 residues. The CDR3 DNA is TGTGCCAGCAGTTACGTGCGACATAATAATTCACCCCTCCACTTT. Its translation is CASSYVRHNNSPLHF.

This clonotype showed up just a few times. This sequence joins TRBV5-6 and TRBJ1-2; 7 bases are shared with TRBD1. The germline CDR1 and CDR2 sequences are SGHDT and YYEEEE. This CDR3 is 15 amino acids long. Trimming at V came to 3 bases and at J to 8 bases, leaving 13 bases not matched to a gene. CDR3 nucleotide sequence: TGTGCCAGCAGCTCTTCCCCCGACAGGGCTTGGGGCTACACCTTC. This sequence encodes CASSSSPDRAWGYTF.

The rearrangement uses TRBV6-5 and TRBJ1-1; no reliable D call. The germline V gene has CDR1 MNHEY and CDR2 SVGAGI. Trimming took 7 bases from V and 2 from J, leaving 17 bases between them. The CDR3 consists of 15 residues. Here the CDR3 reads CASISYGTANTEAFF. CDR3 nucleotide sequence: TGTGCCAGCATAAGTTATGGAACGGCTAACACTGAAGCTTTCTTT.